These 3 T cell receptor beta chains share one sample of origin, sequenced in a study of PD-L1 blockade in urothelial cancer (dated by TCRdb to the late 2010s). The meaning of the sample's time point label: peripheral blood 6 weeks after treatment start. The protocol used for the library was the immunoSEQ multiplex PCR assay. TCRdb limited this immuneACCESS table to in-frame rearrangements with V and J called. A share of clones is missing; checked studies link under half to unresolved V genes, and the rest is unexplained. The sample contains 90,000 to 130,000 clones, approximately 90% of them found a single time. Less than 4.5% of the sample lies in the top ten. The material sequenced was PBMCs, taken around atezolizumab (anti-PD-L1) treatment. The receptor source for this set is a man between 60 and 75 years old with urothelial cancer.

The chain joins TRBV27 to TRBJ1-2; TRBD1 matches 7 bases. The J segment lost 5 bases and the V segment lost 3 bases, leaving 3 bases of the junction unmatched. The germline V gene has CDR1 MNHEY and CDR2 SMNVEV (reference sequence). The CDR3 has 13 residues. CDR3 amino acids: CASSLGTAYGYTF. CDR3 DNA: TGTGCCAGCAGTTTGGGGACAGCTTATGGCTACACCTTC.

J is TRBJ1-4 and V is TRBV7-2, with D possibly being TRBD1 (6 bases). This CDR3 has 14 amino acids. CDR1 is SGHTA, CDR2 FQGNSA, per germline. The ends were cut back, 3 bases at V and 8 bases at J, with 13 bases in the middle. The CDR3 bases are TGTGCCAGCAGCTTGGCCCAGAGGGGGGAAAAACTGTTTTTT. As protein: CASSLAQRGEKLFF.

This chain connects TRBV19 to TRBJ1-2; D is uncertain. The CDR3 sequence is 13 residues long. Trimming shortened V by 4 bases and J by 8 bases, and 14 bases separated the two germline ends. Looked up from germline, CDR1 is LNHDA and CDR2 is SQIVND (reference sequence). The DNA of the CDR3 is TGTGCCAGTAGTACAACCAATCGACACGGCTACACCTTC. It translates to CASSTTNRHGYTF.